This entry lists 9 T cell receptor beta chains sequenced from one sample in a study of blood T cells in healthy people across ages. Primed by a sample-barcoded 5' primer and a J-beta primer mix, a second PCR proceeded for about 6 to 12 cycles. TCRdb analysed the 5' RACE reads with MiXCR anew, one entry per CDR3 protein. The sample lists hundreds of thousands of distinct CDR3 sequences; 29% were seen once. The sequencing input was blood. These receptors all come from an elderly woman in good health.

Notes on this clonotype: Germline is not matched at one junction end, which may reflect a read error. This sequence joins TRBV5-1 and TRBJ1-4; D is unresolved. CDR3 length: 14 residues. The germline V gene encodes CDR1 SGHRS and CDR2 YFSETQ. The CDR3 reads CAGSSRTENEKLFF. The DNA for the CDR3 is TGCGCCGGCAGCTCTCGGACGGAAAATGAAAAACTGTTTTTT.

The chain carries TRBV11-2 and TRBJ2-1, with D possibly TRBD2 on 5 matching bases. The germline gives CDR1 SGHAT, CDR2 FQNNGV. The CDR3 contains 14 residues. Deletions cut 6 bases from V and 6 bases from J, with 15 bases between. The CDR3 loop is CASRIGFSGNEQFF. CDR3 nucleotide sequence: TGTGCCAGCAGGATAGGGTTCAGCGGCAATGAGCAGTTCTTC.

The chain has TRBV3-1 and TRBJ1-2; TRBD1 might be the D (6 bases). The V and J ends lost 4 bases and 4 bases respectively, with 16 bases between them. CDR1 is LGHDT and CDR2 is YNNKEL in the germline V gene (reference sequence). This CDR3 spans 15 amino acids. The CDR3 protein is CASSPTGLVGYGYTF. The CDR3 DNA sequence: TGTGCCAGCAGCCCCACAGGGCTGGTTGGCTATGGCTACACCTTC.

This clonotype was seen ten or more times. The rearrangement links TRBV5-1 to TRBJ1-4, with a weak D call TRBD1 (6 bases). Germline CDR1 SGHRS, CDR2 YFSETQ. Deletions cut 4 bases from V and 5 bases from J, with 15 bases between. CDR3 size: 15 residues. The CDR3 nucleotides read TGCGCCAGCAGCCTTAGAACAGGGTCGAATGAAAAACTGTTTTTT. Amino acid sequence: CASSLRTGSNEKLFF.

V and J are TRBV20-1 and TRBJ2-5, with a weak D call TRBD1 (5 bases). V was cut by 3 bases and J by 11 bases, with 16 bases left in between. Germline CDR1 and CDR2: DFQATT and SNEGSKA (reference sequence). This CDR3 is built from 12 residues. The CDR3, as DNA: TGCAGTGCTAGGGGGCAGCCACCGGAGCAGTACTTC. Encoded protein: CSARGQPPEQYF.

In the case of this clonotype: This may arise from a read error, as a much more abundant clone is one base away. V is TRBV29-1 and J is TRBJ2-1; tentatively, D is TRBD1 (6 bases). The V gene's germline CDR1 is SQVTM and CDR2 ANQGSEA. The CDR3 contains 11 residues. V dropped 7 bases and J dropped 6 bases, with 10 bases sitting between them. In DNA form, the CDR3 reads TGCAGCGCCATACAGGGCAATGAGCAGTTCTTC. Protein sequence: CSAIQGNEQFF.

A word on this clonotype: This may be a read error, as it is one base from a much larger clone. The genes are TRBV12-3 or TRBV12-4 and TRBJ2-7, with a possible D match to TRBD1 (6 bases). The CDR3 has 16 amino acids. Here the CDR3 DNA reads TGTGCCGGCAGTTTTTTCCAGGGGAAGGCCCGAGGCGAGCAGTACTTC. Translated, it gives CAGSFFQGKARGEQYF.

This clonotype was recorded at least ten times. The chain combines TRBV2 with TRBJ2-7, with a possible D match to TRBD2 (6 bases). The CDR3 is 13 amino acids. CDR1 SNHLY and CDR2 FYNNEI come from the germline V gene. The V gene lost 11 bases and the J gene lost 5 bases, with 19 bases spanning the gap. CDR3 sequence: CAANVGGVNEQYF. CDR3 in DNA: TGTGCCGCAAATGTGGGGGGAGTCAACGAGCAGTACTTC.

Many counts were recorded for this clonotype. V usage is TRBV12-3 or TRBV12-4 and J usage is TRBJ2-7; D possibly corresponds to TRBD1 (6 bases). The CDR3 extends over 15 amino acids. With 6 bases removed from V and 0 bases from J, the gap between germline ends came to 15 bases. CDR3 DNA: TGTGCCAGCAGCATAGGACAGACCCGCTCCTACGAGCAGTACTTC. Translated, it gives CASSIGQTRSYEQYF.